This TCR beta chain emerged from a study of siplizumab effects on memory and regulatory T cells. Study-wide results and caveats: It seemed that naive T cells were more diverse than memory cells and were major contributors to the alloresponse. No more than a minor fraction of alloreactive clones could be traced back to unstimulated subsets. Alloreactive sequences traceable to unstimulated CD4+ memory cells declined significantly under siplizumab.

Clones were read by immunoSEQ multiplex PCR, and TCRdb kept only the in-frame ones, dropping some. This sample has approximately 94,000 clones; about 94% occur once, and the top ten carry about 1.2%. The CDR3 length is 15 residues. Losses at the gene ends were 8 bases for V and 4 bases for J; bases not matched to a gene: 3. Germline V gene data show CDR1 as SNHLY and CDR2 as FYNNEI. On this clone itself: Its antigen remains unknown.

The sequenced material came from non-Treg CD4+ T cells sorted from blood. The TCR sequence derives from a human donor in good health. V usage is TRBV2 and J usage is TRBJ2-3; 16 nucleotides line up with TRBD2. CDR3 amino acids: CASGTSGRAADTQYF. CDR3 coding DNA: TGTGCCAGCGGGACTAGCGGGAGGGCCGCAGATACGCAGTATTTT.